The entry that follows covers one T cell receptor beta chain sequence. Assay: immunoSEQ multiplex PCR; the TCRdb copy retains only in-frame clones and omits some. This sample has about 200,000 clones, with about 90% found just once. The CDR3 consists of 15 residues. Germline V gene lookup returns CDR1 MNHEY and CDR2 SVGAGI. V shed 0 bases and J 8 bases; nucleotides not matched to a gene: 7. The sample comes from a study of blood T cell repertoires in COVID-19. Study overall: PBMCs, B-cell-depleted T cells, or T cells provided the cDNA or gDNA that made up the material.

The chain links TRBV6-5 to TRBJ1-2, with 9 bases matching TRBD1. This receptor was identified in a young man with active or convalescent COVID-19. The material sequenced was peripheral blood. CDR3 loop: CASSYSRDRVYGYTF. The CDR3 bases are TGTGCCAGCAGTTACTCGAGGGACAGGGTATACGGCTACACCTTC.